A selection of T cell receptor beta chains follows, all from one sample in a study of CD8+ T cells in alopecia areata. Assay used: immunoSEQ multiplex PCR; TCRdb lists only in-frame clones, some missing. Of 130,000 to 150,000 clones in the sample, 75% to 90% were seen once. The sequenced sample was CD8+ T cells sorted from blood, obtained at week 0. The receptor set was obtained from a human donor with alopecia areata. Each CDR3 is given with its conserved first and last residue. A D gene is named only where the DNA matches it firmly. Part of the rows lack a size; the others show once, few, many or a class for expanded clones.

v_call,j_call,clone_size,d_call,cdr3_aa,cdr3_nt
TRBV7-9,TRBJ2-1,.,TRBD2,CASSSGATSGYNEQFF,TGTGCCAGCAGCTCTGGTGCGACTAGCGGTTACAATGAGCAGTTCTTC
TRBV30,TRBJ2-7,.,TRBD1,CAWGDRVAYEQYF,TGTGCCTGGGGGGACAGGGTGGCCTACGAGCAGTACTTC
TRBV4-1,TRBJ1-4,.,.,CASSWHIENEKLFF,TGCGCCAGCAGCTGGCACATTGAAAATGAAAAACTGTTTTTT
TRBV7-3,TRBJ1-1,.,.,CASSPEGGVPEAFF,TGTGCCAGCAGCCCGGAGGGGGGAGTCCCTGAAGCTTTCTTT
TRBV7-3,TRBJ1-2,once,.,CASSLGGYTF,TGTGCCAGCAGCTTAGGGGGCTACACCTTC
TRBV7-8,TRBJ2-3,.,TRBD1,CASKEDRGADTQYF,TGTGCCAGCAAGGAGGACAGGGGGGCAGATACGCAGTATTTT
TRBV7-9,TRBJ2-7,few,TRBD1,CASSLDRGLSYEQYF,TGTGCCAGCAGCTTGGACAGGGGCCTCTCCTACGAGCAGTACTTC
TRBV5-6,TRBJ2-1,.,TRBD2,CASSLGSSGEQFF,TGTGCCAGCAGCTTGGGTTCTAGCGGTGAGCAGTTCTTC
TRBV29-1,TRBJ2-1,.,.,CSEATGSSYNEQFF,TGCAGCGAGGCAACGGGGAGCTCCTACAATGAGCAGTTCTTC
TRBV4-1,TRBJ2-2,.,TRBD2,CASSQPIPGVAGDSNTGELFF,TGCGCCAGCAGTCAACCTATTCCGGGAGTAGCGGGGGACTCGAACACCGGGGAGCTGTTTTTT
TRBV4-1,TRBJ2-7,.,.,CASSQYISSSYEQYF,TGCGCCAGCAGCCAGTATATTAGCAGCTCCTACGAGCAGTACTTC
TRBV7-8,TRBJ2-7,.,.,CASSLGTVYEQYF,TGTGCCAGCAGCTTAGGGACTGTCTACGAGCAGTACTTC
TRBV4-2,TRBJ2-7,.,TRBD2,CASSQDRGAYEQYF,TGTGCCAGCAGCCAAGATCGGGGGGCCTACGAGCAGTACTTC
TRBV5-1,TRBJ2-3,.,.,CASSPLPADTQYF,TGCGCCAGCAGCCCCCTCCCCGCAGATACGCAGTATTTT
TRBV7-6,TRBJ2-2,.,.,CAPTPGNTGELFF,TGTGCCCCCACACCGGGGAACACCGGGGAGCTGTTTTTT
TRBV2,TRBJ2-7,few,.,CASRVQGGLYEQYF,TGTGCCAGCAGAGTGCAGGGGGGTTTGTACGAGCAGTACTTC
TRBV7-2,TRBJ2-3,.,.,CASSPQDTQYF,TGTGCCAGCAGCCCGCAAGATACGCAGTATTTT
TRBV4-1,TRBJ2-7,.,.,CASSQINRDGAYEQYF,TGCGCCAGCAGCCAGATCAACCGGGACGGGGCCTACGAGCAGTACTTC
TRBV4-1,TRBJ1-1,.,.,CASSQVPGPEEAFF,TGCGCCAGCAGCCAGGTACCGGGGCCTGAAGAAGCTTTCTTT
TRBV7-3,TRBJ2-2,.,.,CASSGHPTGELFF,TGTGCCAGCTCGGGACACCCTACCGGGGAGCTGTTTTTT
TRBV12-5,TRBJ2-7,.,TRBD1,CASGLAKGQTEQYF,TGTGCTAGTGGTTTGGCCAAGGGACAGACCGAGCAGTACTTC
TRBV2,TRBJ2-1,.,.,CASSELVWGDEQFF,TGTGCCAGCAGTGAACTGGTCTGGGGCGATGAGCAGTTCTTC